This TCR beta chain is drawn from a study of Tregs in tolerant kidney transplant recipients (dated by TCRdb to about 2019). Study-level background: The study used TCRbeta sequencing to identify donor-specific regulatory T cells before combined kidney and bone marrow transplantation, then tracked those cells after transplant. TCRbeta repertoire sequencing was used in 3 healthy controls to compare several methods for expanding Tregs specific for an allogeneic donor.

Genomic DNA was extracted from sorted cells with the QIAGEN DNeasy Blood and Tissue Kit for TCRbeta CDR3 sequencing. Through immunoSEQ, high-throughput TCRbeta CDR3 sequencing was done commercially, including PCR amplification with internal controls and bias correction. Processing in the source paper ran as follows. Unique productive TCRbeta sequences were defined by CDR3 nucleotide sequence when primers matched and otherwise by CDR3 amino acid sequence together with Vbeta and Jbeta genes. As a correction for sorting error, sequences shared between sorted populations at a frequency ratio of 2:1 or less were discarded, and the remaining shared sequences were assigned to the higher population. A sequence counted as donor-reactive if, in CFSE-low cells, the sequence had a frequency of at least 0.01% and was expanded at least 5-fold compared with unstimulated cells. Jensen-Shannon divergence, calculated on the top 100 TCRbeta sequences ranked by frequency, was used to quantify repertoire divergence. For samples with multiple sequencing runs, sorting error was corrected separately for each run before the runs were pooled. Held by TCRdb, this immuneACCESS table contains in-frame sequences only and omits some clones. Under half of the omission traces to an unresolved V gene where checked; the cause of the rest is unknown. For V, J and clone size, that table is used; D and trimming come from the DNA. This sample gives under 100,000 clones in total; about 92% of them show up just once. Approximately 4.8% of the sample goes to the ten largest clones.

As regards this clone: Its cognate antigen has yet to be identified. No much larger clone exists at a distance of one base, and base qualities are not known.

Thawed PBMCs were FACS-sorted into unstimulated Tregs (CD4+CD25+CD127-), CD4+ non-Tregs (CD4+CD25-), CD4 cells and CD8 cells. Healthy control blood came either as purchased buffy coats or from healthy volunteers. Healthy control blood was processed by Ficoll density gradient to PBMCs and cryopreserved; patient PBMCs were collected before and after transplant. Beyond this particular receptor, the publication reports: Because the study included only a small number of patients, the results must be confirmed in larger populations and under other immunosuppression protocols. Biological reproducibility was not examined directly, but technical replication error appeared to be minimal. The most biologically relevant and donor-specific TCRbeta repertoire appeared to be identified by expanding Tregs with activated donor B cells.

Spanning cysteine to phenylalanine, the CDR3 consists of 14 amino acids. Only CDR3 DNA remains: 42 bases, in frame from the first base. The CDR1 and CDR2 encoded by the germline V gene are SGDLS and YYNGEE. The junction carries 12 bases between V and J, which are trimmed by 2 bases and 5 bases respectively. This TCR came from a human donor in good health. The chain is assembled from TRBV9 and TRBJ2-3, with TRBD2 as a weak D call on 6 bases. Material for sequencing was CD8+ T cells from blood. The CDR3 reads CASSVGLGGDTQYF. The sequenced DNA: TGTGCCAGCAGCGTCGGTCTCGGGGGAGATACGCAGTATTTT.